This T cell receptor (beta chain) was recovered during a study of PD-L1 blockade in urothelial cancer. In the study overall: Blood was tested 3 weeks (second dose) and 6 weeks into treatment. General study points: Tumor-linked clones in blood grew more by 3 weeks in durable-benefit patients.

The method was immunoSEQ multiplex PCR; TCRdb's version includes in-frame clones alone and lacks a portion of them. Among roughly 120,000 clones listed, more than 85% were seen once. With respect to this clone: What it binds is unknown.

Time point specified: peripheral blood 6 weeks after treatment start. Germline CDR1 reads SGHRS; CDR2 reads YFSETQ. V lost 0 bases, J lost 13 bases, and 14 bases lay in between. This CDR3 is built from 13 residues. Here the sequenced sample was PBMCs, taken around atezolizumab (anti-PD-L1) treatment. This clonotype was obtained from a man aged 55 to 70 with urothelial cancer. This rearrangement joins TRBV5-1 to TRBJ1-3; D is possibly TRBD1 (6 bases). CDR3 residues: CASSLEGQGPIYF. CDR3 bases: TGCGCCAGCAGCTTGGAGGGCCAGGGGCCGATATATTTT.